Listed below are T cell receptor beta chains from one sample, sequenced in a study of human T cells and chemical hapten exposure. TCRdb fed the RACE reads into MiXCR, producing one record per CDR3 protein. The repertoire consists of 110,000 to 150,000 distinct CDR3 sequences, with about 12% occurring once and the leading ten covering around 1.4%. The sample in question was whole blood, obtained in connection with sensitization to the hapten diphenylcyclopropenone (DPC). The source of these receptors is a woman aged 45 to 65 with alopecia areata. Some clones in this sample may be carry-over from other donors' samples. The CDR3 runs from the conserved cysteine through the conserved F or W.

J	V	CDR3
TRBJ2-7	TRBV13	CASSLSLRGEQYF
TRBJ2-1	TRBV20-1	CSAFLTSGRNEQFF
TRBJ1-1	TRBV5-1	CASSSSPGYTEAFF
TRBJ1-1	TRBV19	CASSSRVNTEAFF
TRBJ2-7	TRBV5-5	CASSLAGTSGSYEQYF
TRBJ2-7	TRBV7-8	CASSRWGQATKGEQYF
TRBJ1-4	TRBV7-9	CASSGGAVSEKLFF
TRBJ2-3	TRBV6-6	CASSTSGASTDTQYF
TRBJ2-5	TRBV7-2	CASSLAASGRSKTQYF
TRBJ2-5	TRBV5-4	CASSLAGIETQYF
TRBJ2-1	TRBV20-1	CSARDPLAGVLGEQFF
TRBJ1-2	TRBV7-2	CASSLTETYGYTF
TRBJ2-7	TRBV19	CASSMSAGASIFASYEQYF
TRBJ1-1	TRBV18	CASSPGAGMNTEAFF
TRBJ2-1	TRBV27	CASRGLVFYNEQFF
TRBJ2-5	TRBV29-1	CSAPLAGPGGTQYF
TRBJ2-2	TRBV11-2	CASSFGGWANTGELFF
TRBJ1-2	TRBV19	CASTRGHWYGYTF
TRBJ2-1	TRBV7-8	CASSTGQVVLEQFF